The 20 T cell receptor beta chains reported below all come from one sample, sequenced in a study of cytomegalovirus exposure and HLA in healthy donors (dated by TCRdb to about 2017). The library was generated by the immunoSEQ multiplex PCR assay. The multiplex PCR relied on a mix of 60 forward primers for TCR Vbeta segments and 13 reverse primers for TCR Jbeta segments. TCRdb obtained this table from immuneACCESS and retained in-frame rearrangements with V and J assigned. These tables miss some clones; where compared with another copy, unresolved V genes account for less than half of the shortfall, and the remainder is unexplained. This sample's records show some 130,000 clones. The biggest ten clones account for 1.5% to 2% of the sample. Specimen: PBMCs. Receptors were obtained from a man aged 18 to 29 in good health and CMV-seronegative.

CDR3 nucleotides: TGTGCCAGCAGCGTAGAATTCTCTAGCACAGATACGCAGTATTTT. It yields the protein CASSVEFSSTDTQYF. The V gene is TRBV9, the J gene TRBJ2-3; no reliable D call. The CDR3 runs 15 residues. Germline CDR1 reads SGDLS; CDR2 reads YYNGEE. V dropped 0 bases and J dropped 0 bases, with 8 bases sitting between them. Together with reference TRBV9 and TRBJ2-3, the CDR3 gives the full variable domain: DSGVTQTPKHLITATGQRVTLRCSPRSGDLSVYWYQQSLDQGLQFLIQYYNGEERAKGNILERFSAQQFPDLHSELNLSSLELGDSALYFCASSVEFSSTDTQYFGPGTRLTVL.

A note on this clone: Other DNA variants within this sample encode the same CDR3. The chain combines TRBV7-9 with TRBJ2-2; 7 nucleotides line up with TRBD1. Germline-derived CDR1 and CDR2 are SEHNR and FQNEAQ (reference sequence). Germline trimming cut 8 bases from V and 3 bases from J; bases unmatched to any gene: 9. The CDR3 is 15 residues long. The CDR3 nucleotides are TGTGCCAGCGGATTCGGACAGGCCCACACCGGGGAGCTGTTTTTT. It is translated as CASGFGQAHTGELFF.

The CDR3 nucleotides read TGTGCCAGCAGCTTAGACCGAATAGCGGGAGATCCCGAGCAGTTCTTC. This codes for CASSLDRIAGDPEQFF. The V call is TRBV7-3, the J call TRBJ2-1; 9 nucleotides agree with TRBD2. The CDR3 runs to 16 residues. V gave up 2 bases and J gave up 10 bases; unmatched junction bases: 12. From germline, CDR1 is SGHTA and CDR2 FQGTGA.

The chain uses TRBV27 and TRBJ2-7; TRBD1 matches at 7 bases. The CDR3 consists of 17 residues. The V gene end was trimmed by 8 bases and the J gene end by 0 bases; junction bases not matched to a gene: 16. The germline V gene encodes CDR1 MNHEY and CDR2 SMNVEV (reference sequence). The CDR3 coding sequence is TGTGCCAGCGGCACCCGGGACAGCGAGATTCCCTCCTACGAGCAGTACTTC. Its translation: CASGTRDSEIPSYEQYF.

This sequence joins TRBV7-2 and TRBJ1-1, with D possibly TRBD1 on 6 matching bases. The CDR3 contains 16 residues. V lost 5 bases, J lost 1 base, and 17 bases lay in between. From germline, CDR1 is SGHTA and CDR2 FQGNSA. In DNA, the CDR3 is TGTGCCAGCAGCCCCGTAGGGCAGGGGAAGAACACTGAAGCTTTCTTT. It codes for CASSPVGQGKNTEAFF.

The chain recombines TRBV10-3 with TRBJ2-7; the D gene is possibly TRBD1 (5 bases). Trimming removed 10 bases from V and 0 bases from J, with 19 bases in between. Germline V gene sequence: CDR1 ENHRY, CDR2 SYGVKD. CDR3 length: 15 amino acids. CDR3 DNA sequence: TGTGCCACCGCCCACCTGGTGACAGCCTCCTACGAGCAGTACTTC. It yields the protein CATAHLVTASYEQYF.

This sequence joins TRBV5-4 and TRBJ2-7, with 7 bases fitting TRBD1. The CDR3 length is 16 residues. Germline V gene data show CDR1 as SGHNT and CDR2 as YYREEE (reference sequence). Trimming at V came to 3 bases and at J to 1 base, leaving 10 bases not matched to a gene. The DNA of the CDR3 is TGTGCCAGCAGCTGGGAACCGGGACAGAATTCCTACGAGCAGTACTTC. Its translation: CASSWEPGQNSYEQYF.

The chain recombines TRBV6-5 with TRBJ2-7; 8 bases match TRBD1. The CDR3 is 15 amino acids. Germline CDR1 MNHEY, CDR2 SVGAGI. V lost 4 bases to trimming and J lost 1 base; unmatched junction nucleotides: 6. CDR3 region: CASSLTGVSSYEQYF. The DNA for the CDR3 is TGTGCCAGCAGTTTGACAGGGGTATCGTCCTACGAGCAGTACTTC.

The rearrangement uses TRBV7-8 and TRBJ1-6, with a possible D match to TRBD1 (5 bases). Germline values: CDR1 SGHVS, CDR2 FQNEAQ. Between the trimmed V and J ends, which lost 3 bases and 8 bases, there was a span of 17 bases. This CDR3 has 16 residues. The CDR3 reads CASSFGRQGKDSPLHF. The DNA for the CDR3 is TGTGCCAGCAGCTTTGGGCGGCAGGGAAAGGATTCACCCCTCCACTTT.

The chain carries TRBV30 and TRBJ1-1; unclear D gene. The CDR3 is made up of 13 amino acids. V was trimmed by 2 bases and J by 4 bases, leaving 11 bases between them. Germline values: CDR1 GTSNPN, CDR2 SVGIG (reference sequence). The CDR3 reads CAWSLGFGTEAFF. CDR3 DNA sequence: TGTGCCTGGAGTCTCGGGTTTGGCACTGAAGCTTTCTTT.

This chain uses TRBV2 with TRBJ2-3, with 14 bases aligning to TRBD2. The length of the CDR3 is 15 residues. Germline CDR1 reads SNHLY; CDR2 reads FYNNEI. The V and J ends lost 6 bases and 5 bases, in that order; junction bases with no gene match: 4. The CDR3 sequence: CASSRGLAGGDTQYF. The CDR3 coding sequence is TGTGCCAGCAGCCGCGGACTAGCGGGGGGAGATACGCAGTATTTT.

The rearrangement joins TRBV18 to TRBJ1-2, with a weak D call TRBD1 (6 bases). Germline CDR1 is KGHSH and CDR2 is LQKENI. This CDR3 contains 14 residues. With 4 bases removed from V and 1 base from J, the gap between germline ends came to 10 bases. CDR3 DNA sequence: TGTGCCAGCTCACAGGACAGCCTTAACTATGGCTACACCTTC. It encodes CASSQDSLNYGYTF.

This rearrangement joins TRBV5-1 to TRBJ1-5, with D maybe TRBD1 (6 bases). In germline, CDR1 is SGHRS, CDR2 YFSETQ. The CDR3 consists of 14 residues. V lost 8 bases to trimming and J lost 2 bases, with 14 bases between them. The CDR3 DNA reads TGCGCCAGTGCCCTCTCAGGGGGCAATCAGCCCCAGCATTTT. Encoded protein: CASALSGGNQPQHF.

This chain links TRBV13 with TRBJ1-5; 11 bases align to TRBD1. J lost 4 bases, V lost 0 bases, and 2 bases had no gene match. This CDR3 region has 16 residues. CDR1 is PRHDT and CDR2 is FYEKMQ in the germline V gene (reference sequence). As DNA, the CDR3 is TGTGCCAGCAGCTTAGGAGGGACAGGGGGGAATCAGCCCCAGCATTTT. Translated: CASSLGGTGGNQPQHF.

The V and J genes are TRBV28 and TRBJ2-7, with TRBD2 matching 11 bases. Trimming removed 7 bases from V and 3 bases from J; junction bases left unmatched: 5. CDR1 and CDR2 from the germline V gene are MDHEN and SYDVKM. The CDR3 has 14 residues. In DNA, the CDR3 is TGTGCCAGCAACCTAGCGGGAGGAAGCTACGAGCAGTACTTC. This codes for CASNLAGGSYEQYF.

The V and J genes are TRBV4-3 and TRBJ1-3, with a possible D match to TRBD1 (6 bases). The CDR3 consists of 16 residues. Germline V lookup: CDR1 LGHNA, CDR2 YSLEER. Trimming took 2 bases from V and 4 from J, leaving 15 bases between them. The CDR3 loop reads CASSQSLGARGNTIYF. As DNA, the CDR3 is TGCGCCAGCAGCCAAAGTTTGGGGGCGCGAGGAAACACCATATATTTT.

The chain carries TRBV2 and TRBJ1-2; D call uncertain. The V and J ends lost 7 bases and 2 bases respectively, with 14 bases between them. The CDR3 length is 14 residues. Per germline, CDR1 SNHLY and CDR2 FYNNEI. CDR3 loop: CASTPDGINYGYTF. In DNA form, the CDR3 reads TGTGCCAGCACCCCGGACGGGATCAACTATGGCTACACCTTC.

This sequence joins TRBV4-3 and TRBJ2-7, with 7 positions matching TRBD1. This CDR3 spans 17 amino acids. Trimming at V came to 0 bases and at J to 0 bases, leaving 8 bases not matched to a gene. Germline CDR1 LGHNA, CDR2 YSLEER. CDR3 sequence reads: CASSQDKTGTDSYEQYF. The CDR3, as DNA: TGCGCCAGCAGCCAAGACAAAACCGGGACAGACTCCTACGAGCAGTACTTC.

The V call is TRBV28, the J call TRBJ2-6, with D possibly TRBD1 on 5 matching bases. V lost 6 bases to trimming and J lost 1 base, with 10 bases between them. CDR3 length equals 15 residues. In germline, CDR1 is MDHEN, CDR2 SYDVKM. For the CDR3, the DNA is TGTGCCAGCAGCTCTCAGGGTTCTGGGGCCAACGTCCTGACTTTC. It specifies CASSSQGSGANVLTF.

This chain connects TRBV7-2 to TRBJ2-5; TRBD2 agrees at 10 bases. The length of the CDR3 is 17 residues. V was pared by 3 bases and J by 4 bases, with 11 bases of the junction left unmatched. CDR1 and CDR2 (germline): SGHTA, FQGNSA. The CDR3 DNA reads TGTGCCAGCAGCTTCCTACCAGCGGGGGGGAGGGGAGAGACCCAGTACTTC. This translates into CASSFLPAGGRGETQYF.